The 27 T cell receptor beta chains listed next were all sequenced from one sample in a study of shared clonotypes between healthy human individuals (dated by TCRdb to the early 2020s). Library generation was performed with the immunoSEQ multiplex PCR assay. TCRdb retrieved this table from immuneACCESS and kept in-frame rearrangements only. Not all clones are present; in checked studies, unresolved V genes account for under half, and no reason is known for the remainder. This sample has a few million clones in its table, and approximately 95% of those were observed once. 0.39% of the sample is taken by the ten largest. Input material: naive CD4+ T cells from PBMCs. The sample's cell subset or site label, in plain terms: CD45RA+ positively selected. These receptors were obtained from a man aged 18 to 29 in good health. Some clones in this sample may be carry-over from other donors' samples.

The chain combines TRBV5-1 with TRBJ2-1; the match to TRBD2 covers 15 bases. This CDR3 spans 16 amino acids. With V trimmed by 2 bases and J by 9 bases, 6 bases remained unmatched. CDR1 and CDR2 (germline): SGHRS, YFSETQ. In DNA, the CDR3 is TGCGCCAGCAGCTTTGGGACTAGCGGGAGGATAGGTGAGCAGTTCTTC. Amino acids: CASSFGTSGRIGEQFF.

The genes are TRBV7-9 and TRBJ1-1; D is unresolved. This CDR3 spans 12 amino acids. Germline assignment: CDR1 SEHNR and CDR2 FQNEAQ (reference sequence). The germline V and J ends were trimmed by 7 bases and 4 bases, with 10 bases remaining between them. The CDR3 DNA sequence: TGTGCCAGCACCTCGGGGTTCACTGAAGCTTTCTTT. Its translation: CASTSGFTEAFF.

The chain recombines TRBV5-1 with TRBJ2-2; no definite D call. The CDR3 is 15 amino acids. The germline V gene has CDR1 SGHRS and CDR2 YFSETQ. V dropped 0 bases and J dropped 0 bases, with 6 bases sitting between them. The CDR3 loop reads CASSLDVPNTGELFF. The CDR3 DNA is TGCGCCAGCAGCTTGGACGTTCCGAACACCGGGGAGCTGTTTTTT.

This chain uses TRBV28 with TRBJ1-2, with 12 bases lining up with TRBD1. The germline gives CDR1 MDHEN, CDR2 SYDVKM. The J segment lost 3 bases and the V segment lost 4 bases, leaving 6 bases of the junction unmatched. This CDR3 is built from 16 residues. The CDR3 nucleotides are TGTGCCAGCAGTTCTCCCGGGACAGGGGGCGACTATGGCTACACCTTC. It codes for CASSSPGTGGDYGYTF.

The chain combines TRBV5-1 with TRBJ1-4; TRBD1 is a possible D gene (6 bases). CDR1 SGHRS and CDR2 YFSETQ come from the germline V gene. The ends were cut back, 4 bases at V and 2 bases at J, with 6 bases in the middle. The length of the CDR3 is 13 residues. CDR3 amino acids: CASSQGTNEKLFF. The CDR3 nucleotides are TGCGCCAGCAGCCAGGGGACTAATGAAAAACTGTTTTTT. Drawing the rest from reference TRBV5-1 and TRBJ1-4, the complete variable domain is KAGVTQTPRYLIKTRGQQVTLSCSPISGHRSVSWYQQTPGQGLQFLFEYFSETQRNKGNFPGRFSGRQFSNSRSEMNVSTLELGDSALYLCASSQGTNEKLFFGSGTQLSVL.

DNA for the CDR3: TGTGCCAGCTCATTACGACAGAACACTGAAGCTTTCTTT. It specifies CASSLRQNTEAFF. The chain recombines TRBV18 with TRBJ1-1; no firm D call. The CDR3 totals 13 residues. Germline V CDR1 and CDR2: KGHSH, LQKENI. Trimming pared 5 bases from V and 1 base from J, leaving 8 bases between.

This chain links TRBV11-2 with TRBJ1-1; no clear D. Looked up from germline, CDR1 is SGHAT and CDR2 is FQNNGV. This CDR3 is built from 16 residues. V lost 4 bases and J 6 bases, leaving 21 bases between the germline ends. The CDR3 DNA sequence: TGTGCCAGCAGCTACACTCAAGCGGGCGTTAGGGCTGAAGCTTTCTTT. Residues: CASSYTQAGVRAEAFF.

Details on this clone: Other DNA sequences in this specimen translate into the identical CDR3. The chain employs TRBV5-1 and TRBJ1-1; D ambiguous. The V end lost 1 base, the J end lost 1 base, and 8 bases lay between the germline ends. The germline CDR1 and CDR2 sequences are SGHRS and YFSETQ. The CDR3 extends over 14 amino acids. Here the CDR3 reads CASSLNRQNTEAFF. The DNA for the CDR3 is TGCGCCAGCAGCTTGAATCGGCAGAACACTGAAGCTTTCTTT.

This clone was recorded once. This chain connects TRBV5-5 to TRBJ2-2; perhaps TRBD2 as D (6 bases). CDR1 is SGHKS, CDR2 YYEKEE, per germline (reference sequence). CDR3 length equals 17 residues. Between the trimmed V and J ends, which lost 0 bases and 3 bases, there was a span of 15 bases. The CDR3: CASSLGVGGLDTGELFF. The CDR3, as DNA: TGTGCCAGCAGCTTGGGGGTTGGAGGGCTGGACACCGGGGAGCTGTTTTTT.

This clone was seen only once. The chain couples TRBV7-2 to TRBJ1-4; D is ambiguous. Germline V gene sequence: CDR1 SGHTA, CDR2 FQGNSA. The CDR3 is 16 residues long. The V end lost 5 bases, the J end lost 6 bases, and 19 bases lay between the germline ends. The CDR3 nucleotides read TGTGCCAGCAGCCCGCCCGGAGGGATGAGGCATGAAAAACTGTTTTTT. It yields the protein CASSPPGGMRHEKLFF.

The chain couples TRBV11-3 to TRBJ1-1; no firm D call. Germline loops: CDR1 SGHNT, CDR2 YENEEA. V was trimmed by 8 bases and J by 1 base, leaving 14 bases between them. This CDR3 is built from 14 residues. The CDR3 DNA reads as TGTGCCAGCGGCCGGGCGGATTCGAACACTGAAGCTTTCTTT. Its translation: CASGRADSNTEAFF.

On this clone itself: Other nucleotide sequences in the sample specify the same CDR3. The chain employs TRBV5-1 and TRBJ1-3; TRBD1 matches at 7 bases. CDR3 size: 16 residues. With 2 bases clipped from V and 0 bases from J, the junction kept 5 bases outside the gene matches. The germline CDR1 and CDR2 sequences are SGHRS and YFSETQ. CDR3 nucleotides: TGCGCCAGCAGCTTATCAGGGGGGAACTCTGGAAACACCATATATTTT. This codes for CASSLSGGNSGNTIYF.

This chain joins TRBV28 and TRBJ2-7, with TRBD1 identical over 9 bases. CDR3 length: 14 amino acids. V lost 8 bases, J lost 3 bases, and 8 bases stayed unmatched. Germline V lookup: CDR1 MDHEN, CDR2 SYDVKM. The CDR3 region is CASLDRGGIYEQYF. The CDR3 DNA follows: TGTGCCAGCCTAGACAGGGGGGGGATCTACGAGCAGTACTTC.

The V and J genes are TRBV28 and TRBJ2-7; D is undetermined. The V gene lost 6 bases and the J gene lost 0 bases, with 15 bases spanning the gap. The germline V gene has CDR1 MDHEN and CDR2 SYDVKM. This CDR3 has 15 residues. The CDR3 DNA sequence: TGTGCCAGCAGCCAACCACGGACCTACTCCTACGAGCAGTACTTC. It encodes CASSQPRTYSYEQYF. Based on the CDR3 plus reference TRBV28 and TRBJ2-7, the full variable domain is DVKVTQSSRYLVKRTGEKVFLECVQDMDHENMFWYRQDPGLGLRLIYFSYDVKMKEKGDIPEGYSVSREKKERFSLILESASTNQTSMYLCASSQPRTYSYEQYFGPGTRLTVT.

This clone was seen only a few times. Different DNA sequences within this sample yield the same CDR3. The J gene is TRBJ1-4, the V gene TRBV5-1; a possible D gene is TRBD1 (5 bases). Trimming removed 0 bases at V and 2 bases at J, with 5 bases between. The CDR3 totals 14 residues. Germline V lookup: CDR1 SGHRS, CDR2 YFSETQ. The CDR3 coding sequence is TGCGCCAGCAGCTTGGAGGGGACTAATGAAAAACTGTTTTTT. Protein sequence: CASSLEGTNEKLFF.

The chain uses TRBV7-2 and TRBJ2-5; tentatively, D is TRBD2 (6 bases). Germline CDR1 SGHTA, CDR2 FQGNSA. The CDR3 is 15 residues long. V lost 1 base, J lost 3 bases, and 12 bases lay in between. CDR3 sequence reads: CASSLGGARKETQYF. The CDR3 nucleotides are TGTGCCAGCAGCTTAGGCGGGGCTCGCAAAGAGACCCAGTACTTC.

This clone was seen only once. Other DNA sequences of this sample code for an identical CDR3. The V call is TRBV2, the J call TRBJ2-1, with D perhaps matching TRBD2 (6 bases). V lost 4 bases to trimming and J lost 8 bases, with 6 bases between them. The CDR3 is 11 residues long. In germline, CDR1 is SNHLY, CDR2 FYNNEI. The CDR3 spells CASSAGDEQFF. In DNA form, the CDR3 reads TGTGCCAGCAGTGCGGGAGATGAGCAGTTCTTC.

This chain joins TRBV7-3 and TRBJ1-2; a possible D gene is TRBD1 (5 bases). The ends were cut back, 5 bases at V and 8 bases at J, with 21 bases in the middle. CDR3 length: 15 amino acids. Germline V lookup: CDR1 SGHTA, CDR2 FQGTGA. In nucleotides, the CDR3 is TGTGCCAGCAGCCCGGCTGGGGCAGGCGCCGGGGGCTACACCTTC. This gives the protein CASSPAGAGAGGYTF.

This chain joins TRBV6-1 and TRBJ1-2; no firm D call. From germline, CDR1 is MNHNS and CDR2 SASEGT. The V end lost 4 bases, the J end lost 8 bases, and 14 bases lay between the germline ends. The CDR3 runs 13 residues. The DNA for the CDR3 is TGTGCCAGCAGTGCTCGCAGAGGTATCGGCTACACCTTC. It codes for CASSARRGIGYTF.

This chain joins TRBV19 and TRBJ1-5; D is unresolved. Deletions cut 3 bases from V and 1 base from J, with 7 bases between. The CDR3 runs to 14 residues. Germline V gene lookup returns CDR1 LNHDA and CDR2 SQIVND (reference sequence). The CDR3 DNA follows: TGTGCCAGTAGTATCAAAAGAAGCAATCAGCCCCAGCATTTT. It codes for CASSIKRSNQPQHF.

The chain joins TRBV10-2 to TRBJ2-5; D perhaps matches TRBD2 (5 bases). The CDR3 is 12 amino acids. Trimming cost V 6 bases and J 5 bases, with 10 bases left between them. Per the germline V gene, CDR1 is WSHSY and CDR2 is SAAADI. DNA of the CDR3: TGCGCCAGCAGCGAGGGAAGGGAGACCCAGTACTTC. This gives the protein CASSEGRETQYF.

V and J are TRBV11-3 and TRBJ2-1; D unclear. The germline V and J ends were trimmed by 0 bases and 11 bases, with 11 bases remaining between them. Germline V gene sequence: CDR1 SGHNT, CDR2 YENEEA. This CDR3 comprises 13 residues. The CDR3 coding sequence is TGTGCCAGCAGCTTAGAGACCGCGGAGCAGCAGTTCTTC. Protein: CASSLETAEQQFF. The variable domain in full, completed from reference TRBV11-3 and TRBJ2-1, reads EAGVVQSPRYKIIEKKQPVAFWCNPISGHNTLYWYLQNLGQGPELLIRYENEEAVDDSQLPKDRFSAERLKGVDSTLKIQPAELGDSAVYLCASSLETAEQQFFGPGTRLTVL.

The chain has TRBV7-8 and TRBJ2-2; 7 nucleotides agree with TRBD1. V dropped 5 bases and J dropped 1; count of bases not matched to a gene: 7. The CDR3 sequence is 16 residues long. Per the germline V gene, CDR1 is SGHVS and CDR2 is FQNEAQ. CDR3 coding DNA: TGTGCCAGCAGCACTTTAGGGGGCAAGAACACCGGGGAGCTGTTTTTT. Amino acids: CASSTLGGKNTGELFF.

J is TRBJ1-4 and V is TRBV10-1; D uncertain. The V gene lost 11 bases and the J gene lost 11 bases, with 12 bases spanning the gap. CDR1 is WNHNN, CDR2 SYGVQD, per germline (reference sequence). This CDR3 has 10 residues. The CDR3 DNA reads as TGCGCCTTCATTAGAAGGAAACTGTTTTTT. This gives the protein CAFIRRKLFF.

The CDR3 reads CASSLGLSGSTQYF. For the CDR3, the DNA is TGCGCCAGCAGCTTAGGTCTTAGCGGGAGTACGCAGTATTTT. The chain uses TRBV5-1 and TRBJ2-3; TRBD2 aligns across 9 bases. CDR1 SGHRS and CDR2 YFSETQ come from the germline V gene. CDR3 length equals 14 residues. The V and J ends lost 2 bases and 8 bases, in that order; junction bases with no gene match: 6. Supplemented by reference TRBV5-1 and TRBJ2-3, the full variable domain reads KAGVTQTPRYLIKTRGQQVTLSCSPISGHRSVSWYQQTPGQGLQFLFEYFSETQRNKGNFPGRFSGRQFSNSRSEMNVSTLELGDSALYLCASSLGLSGSTQYFGPGTRLTVL.

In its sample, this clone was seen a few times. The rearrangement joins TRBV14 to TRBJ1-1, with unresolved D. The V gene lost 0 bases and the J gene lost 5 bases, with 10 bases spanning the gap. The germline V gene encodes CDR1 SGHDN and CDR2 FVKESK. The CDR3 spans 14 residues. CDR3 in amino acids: CASSQDPGWTEAFF. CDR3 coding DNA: TGTGCCAGCAGCCAAGATCCGGGATGGACTGAAGCTTTCTTT.

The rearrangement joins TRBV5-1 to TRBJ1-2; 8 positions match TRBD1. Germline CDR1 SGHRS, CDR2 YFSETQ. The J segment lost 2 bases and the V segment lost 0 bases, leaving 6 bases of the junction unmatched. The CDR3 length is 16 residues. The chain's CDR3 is CASSLVQGAQNYGYTF. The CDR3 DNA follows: TGCGCCAGCAGCTTGGTTCAGGGGGCTCAGAACTATGGCTACACCTTC.